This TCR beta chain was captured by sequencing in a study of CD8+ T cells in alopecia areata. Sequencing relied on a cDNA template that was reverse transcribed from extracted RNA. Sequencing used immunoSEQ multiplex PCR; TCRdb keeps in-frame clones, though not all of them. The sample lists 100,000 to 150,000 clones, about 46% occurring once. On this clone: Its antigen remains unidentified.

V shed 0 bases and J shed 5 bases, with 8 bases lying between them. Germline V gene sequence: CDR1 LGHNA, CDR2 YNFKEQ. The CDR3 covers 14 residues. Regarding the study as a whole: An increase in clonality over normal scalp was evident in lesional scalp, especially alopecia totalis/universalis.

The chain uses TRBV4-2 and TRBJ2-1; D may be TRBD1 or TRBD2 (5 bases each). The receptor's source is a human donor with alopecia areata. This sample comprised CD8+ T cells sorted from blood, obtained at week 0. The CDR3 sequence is CASSQELGDNEQFF. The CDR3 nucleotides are TGTGCCAGCAGCCAAGAGTTGGGGGACAATGAGCAGTTCTTC.